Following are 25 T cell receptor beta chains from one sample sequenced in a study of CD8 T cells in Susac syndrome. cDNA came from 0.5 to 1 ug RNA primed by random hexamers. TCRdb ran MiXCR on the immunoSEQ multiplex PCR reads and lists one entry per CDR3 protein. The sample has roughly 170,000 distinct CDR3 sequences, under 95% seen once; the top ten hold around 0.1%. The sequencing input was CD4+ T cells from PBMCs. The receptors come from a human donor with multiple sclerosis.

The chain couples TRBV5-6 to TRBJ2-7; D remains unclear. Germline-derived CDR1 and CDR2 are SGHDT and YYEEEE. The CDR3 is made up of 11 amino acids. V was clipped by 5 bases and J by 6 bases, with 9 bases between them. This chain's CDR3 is CASSSVVEQYF. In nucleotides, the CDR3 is TGTGCCAGCAGTTCCGTCGTCGAGCAGTACTTC.

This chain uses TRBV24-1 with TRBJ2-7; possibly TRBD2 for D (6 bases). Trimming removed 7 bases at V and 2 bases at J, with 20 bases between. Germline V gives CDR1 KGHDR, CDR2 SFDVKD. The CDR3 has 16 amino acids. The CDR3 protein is CATSVGGGQGAYEQYF. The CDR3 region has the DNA TGTGCCACCAGCGTTGGGGGAGGTCAAGGGGCCTACGAGCAGTACTTC.

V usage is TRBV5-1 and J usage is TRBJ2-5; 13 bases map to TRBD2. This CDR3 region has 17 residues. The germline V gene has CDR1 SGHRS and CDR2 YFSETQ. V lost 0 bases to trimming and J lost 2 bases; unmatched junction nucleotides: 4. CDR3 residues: CASSLGTSGSHQETQYF. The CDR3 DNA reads TGCGCCAGCAGCTTGGGGACTAGCGGGAGCCATCAAGAGACCCAGTACTTC.

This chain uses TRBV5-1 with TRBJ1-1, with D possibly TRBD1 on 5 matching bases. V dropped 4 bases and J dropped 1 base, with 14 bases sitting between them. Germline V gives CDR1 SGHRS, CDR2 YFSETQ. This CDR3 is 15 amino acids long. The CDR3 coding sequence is TGCGCCAGCAGCCTTAATCCTACAGGGAACACTGAAGCTTTCTTT. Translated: CASSLNPTGNTEAFF.

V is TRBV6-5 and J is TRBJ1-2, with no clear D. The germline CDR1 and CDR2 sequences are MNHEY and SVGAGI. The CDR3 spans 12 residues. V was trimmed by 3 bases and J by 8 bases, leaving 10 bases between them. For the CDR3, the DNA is TGTGCCAGCAGTTATCTGGGCAACGGCTACACCTTC. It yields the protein CASSYLGNGYTF.

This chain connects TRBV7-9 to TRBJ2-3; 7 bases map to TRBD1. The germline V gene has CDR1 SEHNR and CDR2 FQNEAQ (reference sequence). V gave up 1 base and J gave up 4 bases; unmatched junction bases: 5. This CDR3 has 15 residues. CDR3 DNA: TGTGCCAGCAGCTTAGTTAGAGGGGGCCCAGATACGCAGTATTTT. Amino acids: CASSLVRGGPDTQYF.

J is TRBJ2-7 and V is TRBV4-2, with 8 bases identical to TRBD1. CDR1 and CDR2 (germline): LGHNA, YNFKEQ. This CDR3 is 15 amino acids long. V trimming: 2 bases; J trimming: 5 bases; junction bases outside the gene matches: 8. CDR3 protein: CASSQKPGTGDEQYF. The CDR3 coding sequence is TGTGCCAGCAGCCAAAAACCCGGGACAGGAGACGAGCAGTACTTC.

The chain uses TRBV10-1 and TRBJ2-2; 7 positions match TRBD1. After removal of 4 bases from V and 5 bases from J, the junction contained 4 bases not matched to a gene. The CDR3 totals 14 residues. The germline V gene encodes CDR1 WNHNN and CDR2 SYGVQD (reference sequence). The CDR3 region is CASSAATGTGELFF. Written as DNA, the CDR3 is TGCGCCAGCAGTGCGGCGACAGGGACCGGGGAGCTGTTTTTT.

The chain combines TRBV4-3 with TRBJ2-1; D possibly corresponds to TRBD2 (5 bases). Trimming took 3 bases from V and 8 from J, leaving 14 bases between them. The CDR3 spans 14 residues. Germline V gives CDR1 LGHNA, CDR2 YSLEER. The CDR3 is CASSQTRGVYEQFF. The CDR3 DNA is TGCGCCAGCAGCCAGACCCGGGGAGTCTATGAGCAGTTCTTC.

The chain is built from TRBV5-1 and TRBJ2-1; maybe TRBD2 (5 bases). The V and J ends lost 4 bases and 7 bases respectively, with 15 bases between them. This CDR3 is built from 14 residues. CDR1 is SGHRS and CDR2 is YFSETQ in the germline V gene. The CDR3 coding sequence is TGCGCCAGCAGCGACGGGGTCTCGGGGAATGAGCAGTTCTTC. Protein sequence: CASSDGVSGNEQFF. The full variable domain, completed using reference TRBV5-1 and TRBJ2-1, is KAGVTQTPRYLIKTRGQQVTLSCSPISGHRSVSWYQQTPGQGLQFLFEYFSETQRNKGNFPGRFSGRQFSNSRSEMNVSTLELGDSALYLCASSDGVSGNEQFFGPGTRLTVL.

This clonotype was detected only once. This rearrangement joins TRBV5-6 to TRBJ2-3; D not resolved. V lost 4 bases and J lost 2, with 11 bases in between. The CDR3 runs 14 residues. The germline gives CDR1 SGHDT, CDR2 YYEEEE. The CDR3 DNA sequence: TGTGCCAGCAGCACTGGGCAACCCACAGATACGCAGTATTTT. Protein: CASSTGQPTDTQYF.

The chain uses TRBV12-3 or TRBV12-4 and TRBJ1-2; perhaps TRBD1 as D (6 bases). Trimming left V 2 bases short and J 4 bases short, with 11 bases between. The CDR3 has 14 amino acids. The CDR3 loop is CASSLNPGAYGYTF. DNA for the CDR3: TGTGCCAGCAGTTTAAACCCGGGGGCCTATGGCTACACCTTC.

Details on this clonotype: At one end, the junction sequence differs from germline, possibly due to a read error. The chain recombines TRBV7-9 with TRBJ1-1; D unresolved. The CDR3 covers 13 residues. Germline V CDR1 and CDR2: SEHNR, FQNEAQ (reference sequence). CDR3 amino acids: CSSSVQRETEAFF. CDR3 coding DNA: TGTTCCAGCAGCGTACAGAGAGAGACTGAAGCTTTCTTT. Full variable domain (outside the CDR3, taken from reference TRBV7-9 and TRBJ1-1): DTGVSQNPRHKITKRGQNVTFRCDPISEHNRLYWYRQTLGQGPEFLTYFQNEAQLEKSRLLSDRFSAERPKGSFSTLEIQRTEQGDSAMYLCSSSVQRETEAFFGQGTRLTVV.

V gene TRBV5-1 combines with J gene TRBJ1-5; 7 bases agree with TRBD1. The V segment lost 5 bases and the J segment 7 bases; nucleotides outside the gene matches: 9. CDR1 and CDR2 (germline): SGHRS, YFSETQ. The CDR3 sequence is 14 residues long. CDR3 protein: CASRIQGKRQPQHF. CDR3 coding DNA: TGCGCCAGCAGAATACAGGGGAAAAGGCAGCCCCAGCATTTT.

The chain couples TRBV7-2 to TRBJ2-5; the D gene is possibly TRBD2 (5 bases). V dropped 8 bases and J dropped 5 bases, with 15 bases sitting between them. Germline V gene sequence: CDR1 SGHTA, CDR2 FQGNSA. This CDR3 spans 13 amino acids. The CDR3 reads CASVGISKETQYF. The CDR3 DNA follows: TGTGCCAGCGTCGGGATATCCAAGGAGACCCAGTACTTC.

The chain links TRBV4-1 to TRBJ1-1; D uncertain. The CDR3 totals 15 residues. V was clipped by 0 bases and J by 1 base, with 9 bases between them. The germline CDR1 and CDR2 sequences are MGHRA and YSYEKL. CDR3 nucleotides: TGCGCCAGCAGCCAAGATCTGGTAGGGAACACTGAAGCTTTCTTT. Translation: CASSQDLVGNTEAFF.

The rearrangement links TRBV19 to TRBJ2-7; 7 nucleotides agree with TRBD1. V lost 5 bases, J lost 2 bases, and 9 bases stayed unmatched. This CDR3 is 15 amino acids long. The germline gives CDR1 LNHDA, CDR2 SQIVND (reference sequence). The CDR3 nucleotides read TGTGCCAGTAGTGCCCCCGGGACAGCGGCCTACGAGCAGTACTTC. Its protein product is CASSAPGTAAYEQYF.

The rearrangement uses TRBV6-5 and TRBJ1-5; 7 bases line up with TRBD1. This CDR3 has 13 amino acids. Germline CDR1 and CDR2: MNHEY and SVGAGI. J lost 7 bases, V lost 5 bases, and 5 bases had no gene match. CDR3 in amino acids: CASSTATGQPQHF. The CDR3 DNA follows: TGTGCCAGCAGTACCGCGACAGGGCAGCCCCAGCATTTT.

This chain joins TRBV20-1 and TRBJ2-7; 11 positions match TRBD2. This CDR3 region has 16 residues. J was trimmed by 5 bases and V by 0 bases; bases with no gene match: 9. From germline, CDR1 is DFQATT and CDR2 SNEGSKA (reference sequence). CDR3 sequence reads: CSARDPVLAGENEQYF. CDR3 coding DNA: TGCAGTGCTAGAGATCCCGTACTAGCGGGAGAAAACGAGCAGTACTTC.

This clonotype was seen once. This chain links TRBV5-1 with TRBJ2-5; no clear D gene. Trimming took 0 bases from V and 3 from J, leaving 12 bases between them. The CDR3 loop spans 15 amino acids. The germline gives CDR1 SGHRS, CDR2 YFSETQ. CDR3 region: CASSLGLIVKETQYF. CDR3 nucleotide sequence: TGCGCCAGCAGCTTGGGGCTAATTGTTAAAGAGACCCAGTACTTC.

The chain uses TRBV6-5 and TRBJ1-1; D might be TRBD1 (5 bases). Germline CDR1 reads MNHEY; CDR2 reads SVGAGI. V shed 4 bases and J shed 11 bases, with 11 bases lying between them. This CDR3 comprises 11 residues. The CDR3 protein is CASSFAGGAFF. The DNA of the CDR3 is TGTGCCAGCAGTTTCGCTGGGGGGGCTTTCTTT.

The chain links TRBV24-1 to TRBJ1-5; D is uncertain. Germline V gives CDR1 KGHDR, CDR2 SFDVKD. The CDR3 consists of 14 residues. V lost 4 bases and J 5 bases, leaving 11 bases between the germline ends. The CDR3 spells CATSEGRWDQPQHF. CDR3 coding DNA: TGTGCCACCAGTGAAGGGAGGTGGGATCAGCCCCAGCATTTT.

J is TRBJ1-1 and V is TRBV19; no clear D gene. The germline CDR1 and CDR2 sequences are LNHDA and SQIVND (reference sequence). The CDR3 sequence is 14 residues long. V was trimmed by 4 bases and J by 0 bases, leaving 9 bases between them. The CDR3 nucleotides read TGTGCCAGTAGTAATGTGGCAGTGAACACTGAAGCTTTCTTT. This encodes CASSNVAVNTEAFF.

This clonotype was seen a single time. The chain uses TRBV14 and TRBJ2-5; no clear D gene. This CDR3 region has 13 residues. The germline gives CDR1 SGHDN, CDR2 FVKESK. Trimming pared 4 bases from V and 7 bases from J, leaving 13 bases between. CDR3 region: CASSLIQTGTQYF. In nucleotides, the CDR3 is TGTGCCAGCAGCCTAATTCAAACGGGGACCCAGTACTTC. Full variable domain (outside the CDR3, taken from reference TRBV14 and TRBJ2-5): EAGVTQFPSHSVIEKGQTVTLRCDPISGHDNLYWYRRVMGKEIKFLLHFVKESKQDESGMPNNRFLAERTGGTYSTLKVQPAELEDSGVYFCASSLIQTGTQYFGPGTRLLVL.

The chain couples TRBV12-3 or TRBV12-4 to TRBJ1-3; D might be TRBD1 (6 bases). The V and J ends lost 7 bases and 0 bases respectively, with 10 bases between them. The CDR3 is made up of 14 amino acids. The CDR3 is CASTSTGSGNTIYF. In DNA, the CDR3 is TGTGCCAGCACCTCGACAGGCTCTGGAAACACCATATATTTT.